The 19 T cell receptor beta chains below all came from one sample that was sequenced in a study of T cells in localized non-small cell lung cancer. Using immunoSEQ multiplex PCR, the repertoire was profiled, and TCRdb retains in-frame clones only, with some absent. The table records roughly 20,000 clones, approximately 91% of them present only once. The material was peripheral blood, obtained before any cancer treatment. These TCRs come from a woman aged 40-69 years with stage I lung adenocarcinoma.

The CDR3 protein is CAISEAEGRNTIYF. CDR3 coding DNA: TGTGCCATCAGTGAGGCTGAAGGTCGAAACACCATATATTTT. The J gene is TRBJ1-3, the V gene TRBV10-3; no reliable D call. V was shortened by 2 bases and J by 5 bases, with 10 bases between the two germline ends. This CDR3 contains 14 residues. Germline CDR1 reads ENHRY; CDR2 reads SYGVKD.

The chain uses TRBV10-2 and TRBJ2-3; 7 bases are a match to TRBD1. This CDR3 region has 16 residues. Germline CDR1 and CDR2: WSHSY and SAAADI. J gave up 0 bases and V 4 bases, and 7 bases lay outside the gene matches. The CDR3 reads CASSASRGFSTDTQYF. CDR3 sequence (DNA): TGCGCCAGCAGTGCAAGCAGGGGGTTTAGCACAGATACGCAGTATTTT.

The chain uses TRBV19 and TRBJ1-5; 7 nucleotides align to TRBD1. The CDR3 has 15 residues. J lost 6 bases, V lost 0 bases, and 5 bases had no gene match. CDR1 LNHDA and CDR2 SQIVND come from the germline V gene (reference sequence). The CDR3 DNA reads TGTGCCAGTAGTATAGAAACAGGGGTTGTTCAGCCCCAGCATTTT. As protein: CASSIETGVVQPQHF.

The V and J genes are TRBV9 and TRBJ1-1; a weak D match, TRBD1 (5 bases). CDR1 is SGDLS and CDR2 is YYNGEE in the germline V gene. Trimming left V 0 bases short and J 1 base short, with 13 bases between. The CDR3 is 16 residues long. CDR3 protein: CASSVGAGGKNTEAFF. The CDR3 DNA sequence: TGTGCCAGCAGCGTAGGAGCCGGGGGAAAGAACACTGAAGCTTTCTTT.

J is TRBJ1-4 and V is TRBV6-4, with D possibly being TRBD1 (5 bases). CDR3 size: 15 residues. Deletions cut 5 bases from V and 3 bases from J, with 13 bases between. The V gene's germline CDR1 is MRHNA and CDR2 SNTAGT. The CDR3 DNA reads TGTGCCAGCAGTTTACCCACAGGCCCTAATGAAAAACTGTTTTTT. Translation: CASSLPTGPNEKLFF.

This chain uses TRBV5-1 with TRBJ2-7, with TRBD2 as a possible D gene (5 bases). This CDR3 spans 13 amino acids. Germline V lookup: CDR1 SGHRS, CDR2 YFSETQ. Trimming left V 0 bases short and J 6 bases short, with 10 bases between. DNA for the CDR3: TGCGCCAGCAGCTTGGTGGAGGCCGGCGAGCAGTACTTC. Its translation is CASSLVEAGEQYF.

V and J are TRBV4-1 and TRBJ2-2; D is unclear. The CDR3 is made up of 15 amino acids. Germline loops: CDR1 MGHRA, CDR2 YSYEKL. V shed 3 bases and J shed 1 base, with 9 bases lying between them. The CDR3 protein is CASSHGTLNTGELFF. The CDR3 DNA sequence: TGCGCCAGCAGCCACGGTACTCTGAACACCGGGGAGCTGTTTTTT.

This chain links TRBV6-5 with TRBJ2-7; D not certain. V was shortened by 2 bases and J by 3 bases, with 11 bases between the two germline ends. This CDR3 spans 14 amino acids. From germline, CDR1 is MNHEY and CDR2 SVGAGI. The CDR3 DNA is TGTGCCAGCAGTTACGGTCAGGCCAACTACGAGCAGTACTTC. It yields the protein CASSYGQANYEQYF.

Only one count was recorded for this clone. The rearrangement joins TRBV5-6 to TRBJ2-7; tentatively, D is TRBD2 (5 bases). The CDR3 is 13 residues long. Trimming took 1 base from V and 6 from J, leaving 11 bases between them. Germline loops: CDR1 SGHDT, CDR2 YYEEEE. CDR3 in DNA: TGTGCCAGCAGCTTGCGAGGGAAGGGCGAGCAGTACTTC. This encodes CASSLRGKGEQYF.

This clone was observed once. This chain uses TRBV7-2 with TRBJ1-1; unclear D gene. V lost 1 base, J lost 1 base, and 4 bases lay in between. The V gene's germline CDR1 is SGHTA and CDR2 FQGNSA. The CDR3 contains 13 residues. The CDR3 reads CASSLDRNTEAFF. The CDR3 DNA sequence: TGTGCCAGCAGCTTAGATAGGAACACTGAAGCTTTCTTT.

This chain uses TRBV18 with TRBJ1-1; D might be TRBD1 (6 bases). V lost 6 bases to trimming and J lost 1 base, with 9 bases between them. CDR1 KGHSH and CDR2 LQKENI come from the germline V gene. This CDR3 has 13 amino acids. CDR3 in amino acids: CASSSTGNTEAFF. In nucleotides, the CDR3 is TGTGCCAGCTCGTCGACAGGGAACACTGAAGCTTTCTTT.

The chain couples TRBV29-1 to TRBJ2-7; D tentatively fits TRBD1 or TRBD2 (5 bases each). In germline, CDR1 is SQVTM, CDR2 ANQGSEA. V shed 7 bases and J shed 2 bases, with 15 bases lying between them. The CDR3 has 13 amino acids. CDR3 region: CSAGDLGTYEQYF. In DNA, the CDR3 is TGCAGCGCCGGGGACCTTGGAACCTACGAGCAGTACTTC.

The chain has TRBV11-2 and TRBJ2-7, with D maybe TRBD2 (5 bases). This CDR3 is built from 11 residues. The V gene's germline CDR1 is SGHAT and CDR2 FQNNGV. The ends were cut back, 5 bases at V and 10 bases at J, with 12 bases in the middle. The CDR3 nucleotides read TGTGCCAGCAGCAGGACCGGGAAACAGTACTTC. It codes for CASSRTGKQYF.

The V gene is TRBV18, the J gene TRBJ2-7; D might be TRBD2 (6 bases). The CDR3 length is 14 residues. Trimming took 8 bases from V and 10 from J, leaving 24 bases between them. Germline CDR1 is KGHSH and CDR2 is LQKENI. Written as DNA, the CDR3 is TGTGCCAGCCCTCCTAAGGAAGGGACTGGGGAACAGTACTTC. Translation: CASPPKEGTGEQYF.

The chain has TRBV2 and TRBJ1-3, with no clear D. The germline V and J ends were trimmed by 2 bases and 3 bases, with 8 bases remaining between them. Germline V gene sequence: CDR1 SNHLY, CDR2 FYNNEI. The CDR3 extends over 14 amino acids. In DNA form, the CDR3 reads TGTGCCAGCAGTGAACAGGACCTTGGAAACACCATATATTTT. Its translation is CASSEQDLGNTIYF.

The J gene is TRBJ2-7, the V gene TRBV11-2, with 10 bases identical to TRBD2. This CDR3 is 15 amino acids long. Unmatched junction bases numbered 6, after V lost 4 bases and J lost 3 bases. From germline, CDR1 is SGHAT and CDR2 FQNNGV. The CDR3 region has the DNA TGTGCCAGCAGCTCCGGGACTAGCGATTACTACGAGCAGTACTTC. Its translation is CASSSGTSDYYEQYF.

This clone was seen only a few times. The chain joins TRBV11-2 to TRBJ2-7; a possible D gene is TRBD2 (7 bases). The CDR3 is 17 amino acids. The V end was cut by 5 bases, the J end by 0 bases, with 20 bases between. The germline V gene encodes CDR1 SGHAT and CDR2 FQNNGV. CDR3 in amino acids: CASSTFGGGGASYEQYF. CDR3 DNA sequence: TGTGCCAGCAGCACTTTCGGGGGAGGGGGTGCCTCCTACGAGCAGTACTTC. Complete variable domain (other parts from reference TRBV11-2 and TRBJ2-7): EAGVAQSPRYKIIEKRQSVAFWCNPISGHATLYWYQQILGQGPKLLIQFQNNGVVDDSQLPKDRFSAERLKGVDSTLKIQPAKLEDSAVYLCASSTFGGGGASYEQYFGPGTRLTVT.

The chain carries TRBV6-1 and TRBJ2-2; the match to TRBD1 covers 10 bases. With V trimmed by 7 bases and J by 6 bases, 5 bases remained unmatched. Germline V lookup: CDR1 MNHNS, CDR2 SASEGT. CDR3 length equals 14 residues. Here the CDR3 DNA reads TGTGCCAGCAATACCGGACAGGGGGCCGGGGAGCTGTTTTTT. Protein product: CASNTGQGAGELFF.

This clone was recorded only once. The chain is built from TRBV7-8 and TRBJ2-3; D ambiguous. Per the germline V gene, CDR1 is SGHVS and CDR2 is FQNEAQ. The CDR3 has 14 amino acids. Trimming took 5 bases from V and 4 from J, leaving 13 bases between them. CDR3 sequence: CASSPRTESDTQYF. DNA of the CDR3: TGTGCCAGCAGCCCAAGGACGGAGTCAGATACGCAGTATTTT.